This T cell receptor beta chain was captured in a study of blood T cell repertoires in COVID-19. As processed by the authors: Amplification with reference gene primers provided the estimates of nucleated cell counts. TCRdb's table, derived via immunoSEQ multiplex PCR, lists solely in-frame clones and lacks some. The DNA gave D and trimming, while V, J and clone size come from that table. The sample consists of 200,000 or so clones, about nine tenths of them appearing once. This CDR3 contains 16 residues. V was cut by 7 bases and J by 5 bases, with 21 bases left in between. Germline V gives CDR1 SNHLY, CDR2 FYNNEI.

This clonotype was obtained from a woman between 40 and 50 years old with acute COVID-19. Input material: PBMCs or T cells enriched from blood (not recorded which). The chain carries TRBV2 and TRBJ2-1; D is perhaps TRBD1 (6 bases). The CDR3 spells CASTPRGRGRNNEQFF. In DNA, the CDR3 is TGTGCCAGCACCCCTCGGGGCAGGGGAAGGAACAATGAGCAGTTCTTC.